The rows below give T cell receptor beta chains drawn from one sample of a study of vaccination and CD4 T cells after COVID-19. TCRdb redid the calling of the PCR reads with MiXCR, one entry per CDR3 protein. This sample yields roughly 28,000 distinct CDR3 sequences, of which 35% to 50% are seen a single time; about 5.2% belongs to the top ten. These receptors have no identified antigens. The sequencing here drew on CD4+ T cells from blood, cultured in vitro, taken about 7 months after SARS-CoV-2 vaccination. These receptors were collected from a human donor who had recovered from COVID-19. Both conserved end residues are part of each CDR3. Each record gives: V gene, J gene, clone size, D gene, CDR3 DNA, CDR3 protein. The D gene is left open where the match is weak. A clone size is listed for some rows: how often the clone was seen (once, few, many), or a class if it is expanded.

v_call: TRBV7-9; j_call: TRBJ1-1; clone_size: few; d_call: -; cdr3_nt: TGTGCCAGCAGCTTCAGGGGCCCGAACACTGAAGCTTTCTTT; cdr3_aa: CASSFRGPNTEAFF
v_call: TRBV10-3; j_call: TRBJ1-5; clone_size: few; d_call: TRBD1; cdr3_nt: TGTGCCATCAGTGACCCTGACAGGGGCCATCAGCCCCAGCATTTT; cdr3_aa: CAISDPDRGHQPQHF
v_call: TRBV20-1; j_call: TRBJ2-7; clone_size: -; d_call: -; cdr3_nt: TGCAGTGCTAGAGGGCTAGGGAAGAACGAGCAGTACTTC; cdr3_aa: CSARGLGKNEQYF
v_call: TRBV20-1; j_call: TRBJ1-6; clone_size: few; d_call: TRBD1; cdr3_nt: TGCAGTGCTAGAGCCGGACAGGGTTGGTATAATTCACCCCTCCACTTT; cdr3_aa: CSARAGQGWYNSPLHF
v_call: TRBV20-1; j_call: TRBJ2-1; clone_size: -; d_call: -; cdr3_nt: TGCAGTGCGGAAAAACTGGGTTCCTACAATGAGCAGTTCTTC; cdr3_aa: CSAEKLGSYNEQFF
v_call: TRBV6-1; j_call: TRBJ2-6; clone_size: -; d_call: -; cdr3_nt: TGTGCCAGCAGTGAAGGCTTCTCTGGGGCCAACGTCCTGACTTTC; cdr3_aa: CASSEGFSGANVLTF
v_call: TRBV6-1; j_call: TRBJ2-2; clone_size: -; d_call: -; cdr3_nt: TGTGCCAGCAGCCGTACGGGGGAGCTGTTTTTT; cdr3_aa: CASSRTGELFF
v_call: TRBV28; j_call: TRBJ2-5; clone_size: few; d_call: TRBD2; cdr3_nt: TGTGCCAGCAGTTCAGACCTAGCGGAGGGTGAGACCCAGTACTTC; cdr3_aa: CASSSDLAEGETQYF
v_call: TRBV20-1; j_call: TRBJ2-3; clone_size: -; d_call: TRBD1; cdr3_nt: TGCAGTGCGCTGAGGGACAGGGAAACGGCAGATACGCAGTATTTT; cdr3_aa: CSALRDRETADTQYF
v_call: TRBV10-1; j_call: TRBJ2-2; clone_size: few; d_call: -; cdr3_nt: TGCGCCAGCAGTGAGTCTGGGACCGGGGAGCTGTTTTTT; cdr3_aa: CASSESGTGELFF
v_call: TRBV7-2; j_call: TRBJ2-7; clone_size: few; d_call: -; cdr3_nt: TGTGCCAGCAGGTTAACCGGGTCCCACGAGCAGTACTTC; cdr3_aa: CASRLTGSHEQYF
v_call: TRBV25-1; j_call: TRBJ2-7; clone_size: -; d_call: TRBD1; cdr3_nt: TGTGCCAGCAGTACGGGACAGGGTCGCTATCCGTACGAGCAGTACTTC; cdr3_aa: CASSTGQGRYPYEQYF
v_call: TRBV19; j_call: TRBJ2-7; clone_size: few; d_call: TRBD1; cdr3_nt: TGTGCCAGTAGTATTGGTTACAGGGGGTACGAGCAGTACTTC; cdr3_aa: CASSIGYRGYEQYF
v_call: TRBV7-9; j_call: TRBJ2-3; clone_size: few; d_call: TRBD1; cdr3_nt: TGTGCCAGCAGCTTCCGGACAGGGGTCACTCGCACAGATACGCAGTATTTT; cdr3_aa: CASSFRTGVTRTDTQYF
v_call: TRBV4-1; j_call: TRBJ2-7; clone_size: -; d_call: TRBD2; cdr3_nt: TGCGCCAGCAGCCACCTCTCAGGGAGGGCTTGGGAGCAGTACTTC; cdr3_aa: CASSHLSGRAWEQYF
v_call: TRBV20-1; j_call: TRBJ2-5; clone_size: -; d_call: -; cdr3_nt: TGCAGTGCTCCAAGCTCCGGGGCCCAAGAGACCCAGTACTTC; cdr3_aa: CSAPSSGAQETQYF
v_call: TRBV20-1; j_call: TRBJ1-6; clone_size: -; d_call: TRBD1; cdr3_nt: TGCAGCTACGGGACAGACTATAATTCACCCCTCCACTTT; cdr3_aa: CSYGTDYNSPLHF
v_call: TRBV6-2/TRBV6-3; j_call: TRBJ1-5; clone_size: few; d_call: -; cdr3_nt: TGTGCCAGCAGTTACTCGGGATACCGCAATCAGCCCCAGCATTTT; cdr3_aa: CASSYSGYRNQPQHF
v_call: TRBV20-1; j_call: TRBJ2-7; clone_size: few; d_call: -; cdr3_nt: TGCAGTGTACCCGAGCCCGGTAAGCAGTACTTC; cdr3_aa: CSVPEPGKQYF
v_call: TRBV6-1; j_call: TRBJ1-5; clone_size: few; d_call: -; cdr3_nt: TGTGCCAGTACTGGAGGTCTCTATCAGCCCCAGCATTTT; cdr3_aa: CASTGGLYQPQHF
v_call: TRBV28; j_call: TRBJ2-7; clone_size: few; d_call: TRBD2; cdr3_nt: TGTGCCAGCAGTTCGGGGACTAGCGGGTCGTACGTCTTCTCCTACGAGCAGTACTTC; cdr3_aa: CASSSGTSGSYVFSYEQYF
v_call: TRBV7-9; j_call: TRBJ1-6; clone_size: -; d_call: -; cdr3_nt: TGTGCCAGCAGCTTTAGTTCCGTACCCCATTCACCCCTCCACTTT; cdr3_aa: CASSFSSVPHSPLHF
v_call: TRBV20-1; j_call: TRBJ2-2; clone_size: -; d_call: -; cdr3_nt: TGCAGTGCTGGCCCCCTGAGGTCCACCGGGGAGTTGTTTTTT; cdr3_aa: CSAGPLRSTGELFF
v_call: TRBV6-2/TRBV6-3; j_call: TRBJ2-7; clone_size: -; d_call: -; cdr3_nt: TGTGCCAGCAGCCTCTTTTTATCCTACGAGCAGTACTTC; cdr3_aa: CASSLFLSYEQYF
v_call: TRBV6-5; j_call: TRBJ1-6; clone_size: few; d_call: -; cdr3_nt: TGTGCCAGCAGTTACTCGCGGACGGCTAATTCACCCCTCCACTTT; cdr3_aa: CASSYSRTANSPLHF
v_call: TRBV19; j_call: TRBJ1-5; clone_size: -; d_call: -; cdr3_nt: TGTGCCAGTACCCTAGGTGTAGGAGGGATTCAGCCCCAGCATTTT; cdr3_aa: CASTLGVGGIQPQHF
v_call: TRBV6-5; j_call: TRBJ1-2; clone_size: -; d_call: TRBD1; cdr3_nt: TGTGCCAGCAGTTACCGTACCAGGGGGGGTGGCTACACCTTC; cdr3_aa: CASSYRTRGGGYTF
v_call: TRBV27; j_call: TRBJ2-7; clone_size: few; d_call: -; cdr3_nt: TGTGCCAGCAGGACCGGGGCCGACGCCTTGAGACAGTACTTC; cdr3_aa: CASRTGADALRQYF
v_call: TRBV7-9; j_call: TRBJ2-2; clone_size: few; d_call: TRBD2; cdr3_nt: TGTGCCAGCAGCTTAACTAGCGGGTACACCGGGGAGCTGTTTTTT; cdr3_aa: CASSLTSGYTGELFF
v_call: TRBV6-5; j_call: TRBJ2-3; clone_size: -; d_call: -; cdr3_nt: TGTGCCAGCAGTTACGCTACAGACACAGATACGCAGTATTTT; cdr3_aa: CASSYATDTDTQYF
v_call: TRBV7-9; j_call: TRBJ1-1; clone_size: medium-sized; d_call: -; cdr3_nt: TGTGCCAGCAGCTTAGGGTTCTTGGGGGCTTTCTTT; cdr3_aa: CASSLGFLGAFF
v_call: TRBV15; j_call: TRBJ1-1; clone_size: few; d_call: -; cdr3_nt: TGTGCCACCAGCAGGGGGGCGATGAACACTGAAGCTTTCTTT; cdr3_aa: CATSRGAMNTEAFF
v_call: TRBV14; j_call: TRBJ2-1; clone_size: -; d_call: -; cdr3_nt: TGTGCCAGCAGCCAAGCTTGGCCTACGAGCTCCTACAATGAGCAGTTCTTC; cdr3_aa: CASSQAWPTSSYNEQFF
v_call: TRBV7-2; j_call: TRBJ2-3; clone_size: -; d_call: TRBD1; cdr3_nt: TGTGCCAGCAGCCACAACAGGGGTCCCCACACAGATACGCAGTATTTT; cdr3_aa: CASSHNRGPHTDTQYF
v_call: TRBV28; j_call: TRBJ1-5; clone_size: -; d_call: -; cdr3_nt: TGTGCCAGCAGTGTGATCTCTAGCAATCAGCCCCAGCATTTT; cdr3_aa: CASSVISSNQPQHF
v_call: TRBV20-1; j_call: TRBJ2-5; clone_size: -; d_call: -; cdr3_nt: TGCAGTGCTAGAGAGAACAGGGCGGGGGAGACCCAGTACTTC; cdr3_aa: CSARENRAGETQYF
v_call: TRBV19; j_call: TRBJ1-1; clone_size: -; d_call: -; cdr3_nt: TGTGCCAGTAGTATAGTGGGCCATATGAACACTGAAGCTTTCTTT; cdr3_aa: CASSIVGHMNTEAFF
v_call: TRBV10-3; j_call: TRBJ2-7; clone_size: -; d_call: -; cdr3_nt: TGTGCCATCAGAGAGGACAGCTCCTACGAGCAGTACTTC; cdr3_aa: CAIREDSSYEQYF
v_call: TRBV20-1; j_call: TRBJ2-3; clone_size: medium-sized; d_call: TRBD2; cdr3_nt: TGCAGTGCTAGAAGGACTAGCGGGAGGGAAACTAGCACAGATACGCAGTATTTT; cdr3_aa: CSARRTSGRETSTDTQYF
v_call: TRBV7-3; j_call: TRBJ1-6; clone_size: -; d_call: TRBD1; cdr3_nt: TGTGCCAGCAGCGCCCGGACAGGGTCCGCCCTGAGATCACCCCTCCACTTT; cdr3_aa: CASSARTGSALRSPLHF
v_call: TRBV10-3; j_call: TRBJ1-6; clone_size: few; d_call: TRBD1; cdr3_nt: TGTGCCATCAGCGGACAGGAAAGTACTACACCCCTCCACTTT; cdr3_aa: CAISGQESTTPLHF
v_call: TRBV6-1; j_call: TRBJ1-2; clone_size: -; d_call: -; cdr3_nt: TGTGCCAGCAGCCCCGGGACTCTTGGTGGCTACACCTTC; cdr3_aa: CASSPGTLGGYTF
v_call: TRBV6-1; j_call: TRBJ1-6; clone_size: -; d_call: -; cdr3_nt: TGTGCCAGCAGTCCCTCGGACTACTCCTATAATTCACCCCTCCACTTT; cdr3_aa: CASSPSDYSYNSPLHF
v_call: TRBV10-3; j_call: TRBJ1-1; clone_size: -; d_call: -; cdr3_nt: TGTGCCATCAGTGAATTTCGGGATAACACTGAAGCTTTCTTT; cdr3_aa: CAISEFRDNTEAFF
v_call: TRBV7-9; j_call: TRBJ2-4; clone_size: -; d_call: -; cdr3_nt: TGTGCCAGCAGCTTAGACGGGCAACGGGCGGACATTCAGTACTTC; cdr3_aa: CASSLDGQRADIQYF
v_call: TRBV20-1; j_call: TRBJ2-5; clone_size: -; d_call: TRBD2; cdr3_nt: TGCAGTGCTAGGTACCCTAGCGGGAGTACCGAAGAGACCCAGTACTTC; cdr3_aa: CSARYPSGSTEETQYF
v_call: TRBV27; j_call: TRBJ1-5; clone_size: -; d_call: -; cdr3_nt: TGTGCCAGCAGCGGGGGGAGGGGGCCCCAGCATTTT; cdr3_aa: CASSGGRGPQHF
v_call: TRBV5-5; j_call: TRBJ2-7; clone_size: -; d_call: -; cdr3_nt: TGTGCCAGCAGCTTGGGAGCTACCTCCTACGAGCAGTACTTC; cdr3_aa: CASSLGATSYEQYF
v_call: TRBV7-2; j_call: TRBJ2-1; clone_size: -; d_call: -; cdr3_nt: TGTGCCAGCAGCTTAGGTCCGGGCTCCTACAATGAGCAGTTCTTC; cdr3_aa: CASSLGPGSYNEQFF